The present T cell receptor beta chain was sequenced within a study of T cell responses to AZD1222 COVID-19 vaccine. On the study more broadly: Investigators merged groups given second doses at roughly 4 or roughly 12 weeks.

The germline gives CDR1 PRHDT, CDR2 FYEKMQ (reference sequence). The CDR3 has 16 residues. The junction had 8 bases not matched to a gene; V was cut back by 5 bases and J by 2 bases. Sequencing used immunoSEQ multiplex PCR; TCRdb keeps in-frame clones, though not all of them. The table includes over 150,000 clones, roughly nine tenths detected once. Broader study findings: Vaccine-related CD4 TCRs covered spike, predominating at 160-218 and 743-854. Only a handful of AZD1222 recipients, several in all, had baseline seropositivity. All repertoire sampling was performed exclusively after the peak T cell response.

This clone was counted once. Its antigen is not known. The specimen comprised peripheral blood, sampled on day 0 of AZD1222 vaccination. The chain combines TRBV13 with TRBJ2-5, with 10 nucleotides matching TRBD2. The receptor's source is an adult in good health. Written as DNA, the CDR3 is TGTGCCAGCAGCAAGGCGAGCGGGGGGGGACAAGAGACCCAGTACTTC. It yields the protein CASSKASGGGQETQYF.